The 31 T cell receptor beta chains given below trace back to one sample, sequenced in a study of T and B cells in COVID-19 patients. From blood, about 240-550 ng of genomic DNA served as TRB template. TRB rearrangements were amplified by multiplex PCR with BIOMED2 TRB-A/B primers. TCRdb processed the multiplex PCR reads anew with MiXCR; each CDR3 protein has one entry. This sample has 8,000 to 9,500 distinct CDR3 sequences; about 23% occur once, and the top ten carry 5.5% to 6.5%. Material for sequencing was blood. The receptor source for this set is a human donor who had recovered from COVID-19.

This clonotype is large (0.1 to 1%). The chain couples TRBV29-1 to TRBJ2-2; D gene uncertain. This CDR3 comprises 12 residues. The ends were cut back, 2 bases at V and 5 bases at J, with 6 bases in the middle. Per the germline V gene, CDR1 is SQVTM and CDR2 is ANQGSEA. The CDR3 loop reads CSVERWTGELFF. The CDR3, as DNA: TGCAGCGTTGAAAGGTGGACCGGGGAGCTGTTTTTT.

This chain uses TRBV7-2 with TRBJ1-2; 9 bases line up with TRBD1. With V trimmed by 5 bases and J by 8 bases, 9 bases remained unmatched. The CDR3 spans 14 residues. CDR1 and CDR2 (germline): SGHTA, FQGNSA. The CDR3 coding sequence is TGTGCCAGCAGCCCGACAGGGGGAAAGCTGGGCTACACCTTC. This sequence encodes CASSPTGGKLGYTF.

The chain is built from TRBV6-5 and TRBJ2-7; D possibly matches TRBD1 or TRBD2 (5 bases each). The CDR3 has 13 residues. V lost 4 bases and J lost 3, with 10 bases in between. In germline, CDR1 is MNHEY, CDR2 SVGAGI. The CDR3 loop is CASSSGTFYEQYF. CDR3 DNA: TGTGCCAGCAGTTCCGGGACCTTCTACGAGCAGTACTTC.

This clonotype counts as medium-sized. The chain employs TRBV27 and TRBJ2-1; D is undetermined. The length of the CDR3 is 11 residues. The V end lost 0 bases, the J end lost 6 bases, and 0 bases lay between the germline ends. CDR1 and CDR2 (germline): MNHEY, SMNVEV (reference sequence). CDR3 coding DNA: TGTGCCAGCAGTTTATCCAATGAGCAGTTCTTC. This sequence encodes CASSLSNEQFF.

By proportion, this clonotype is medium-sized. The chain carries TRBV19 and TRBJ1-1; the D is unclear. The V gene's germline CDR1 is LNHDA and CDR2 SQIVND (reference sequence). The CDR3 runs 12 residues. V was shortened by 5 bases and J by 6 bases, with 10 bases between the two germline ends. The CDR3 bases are TGTGCCAGTAGTTTCAGAGAAGCTGAAGCTTTCTTT. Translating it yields CASSFREAEAFF.

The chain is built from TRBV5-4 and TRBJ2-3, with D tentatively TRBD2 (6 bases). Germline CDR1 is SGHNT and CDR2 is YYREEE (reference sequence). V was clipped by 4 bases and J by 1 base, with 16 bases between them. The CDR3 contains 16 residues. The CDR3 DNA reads TGTGCCAGCAGCCCGCGAAAATCGGGGGGCACAGATACGCAGTATTTT. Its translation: CASSPRKSGGTDTQYF.

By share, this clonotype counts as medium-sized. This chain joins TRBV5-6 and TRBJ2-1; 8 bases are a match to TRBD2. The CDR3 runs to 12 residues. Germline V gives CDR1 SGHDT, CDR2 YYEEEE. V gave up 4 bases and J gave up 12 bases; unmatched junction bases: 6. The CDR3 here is CASSPGSGRQFF. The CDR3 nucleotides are TGTGCCAGCAGCCCAGGCAGCGGGAGGCAGTTCTTC. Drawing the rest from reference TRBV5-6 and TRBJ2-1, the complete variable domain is DAGVTQSPTHLIKTRGQQVTLRCSPKSGHDTVSWYQQALGQGPQFIFQYYEEEERQRGNFPDRFSGHQFPNYSSELNVNALLLGDSALYLCASSPGSGRQFFGPGTRLTVL.

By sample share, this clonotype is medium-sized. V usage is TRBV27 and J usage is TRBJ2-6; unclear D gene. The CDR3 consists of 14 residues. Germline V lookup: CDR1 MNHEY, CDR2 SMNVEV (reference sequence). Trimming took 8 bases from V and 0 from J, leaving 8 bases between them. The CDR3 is CASEQTSGANVLTF. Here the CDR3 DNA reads TGTGCCAGCGAGCAGACCTCTGGGGCCAACGTCCTGACTTTC.

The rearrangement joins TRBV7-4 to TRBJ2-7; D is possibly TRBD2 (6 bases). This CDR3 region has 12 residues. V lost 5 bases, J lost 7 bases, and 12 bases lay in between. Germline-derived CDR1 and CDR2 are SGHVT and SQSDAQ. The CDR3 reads CASSPTGGEQYF. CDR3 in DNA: TGTGCCAGCAGCCCCACCGGGGGAGAGCAGTACTTC. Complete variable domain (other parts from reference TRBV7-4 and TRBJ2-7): GAGVSQSPRYKVAKRGRDVALRCDSISGHVTLYWYRQTLGQGSEVLTYSQSDAQRDKSGRPSGRFSAERPERSVSTLKIQRTEQGDSAVYLCASSPTGGEQYFGPGTRLTVT.

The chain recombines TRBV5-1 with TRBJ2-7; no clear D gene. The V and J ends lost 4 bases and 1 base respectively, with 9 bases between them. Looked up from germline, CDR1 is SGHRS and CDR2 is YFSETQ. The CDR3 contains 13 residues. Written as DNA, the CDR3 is TGCGCCAGCAGCGTAGGCCCTTCCTACGAGCAGTACTTC. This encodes CASSVGPSYEQYF. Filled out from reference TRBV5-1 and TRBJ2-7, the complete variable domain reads KAGVTQTPRYLIKTRGQQVTLSCSPISGHRSVSWYQQTPGQGLQFLFEYFSETQRNKGNFPGRFSGRQFSNSRSEMNVSTLELGDSALYLCASSVGPSYEQYFGPGTRLTVT.

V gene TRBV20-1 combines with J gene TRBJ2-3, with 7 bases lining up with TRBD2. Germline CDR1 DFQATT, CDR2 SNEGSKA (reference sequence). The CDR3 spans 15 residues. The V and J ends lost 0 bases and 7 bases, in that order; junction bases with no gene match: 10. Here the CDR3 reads CSARDSQGGLNTQYF. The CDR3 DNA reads TGCAGTGCTAGAGATTCCCAGGGAGGGTTGAATACGCAGTATTTT.

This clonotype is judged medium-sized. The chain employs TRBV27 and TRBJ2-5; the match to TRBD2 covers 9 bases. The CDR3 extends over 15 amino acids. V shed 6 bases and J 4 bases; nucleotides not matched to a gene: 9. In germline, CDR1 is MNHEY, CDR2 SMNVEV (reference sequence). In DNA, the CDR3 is TGTGCCAGCAGACCGGGACTAGCTTCCCCAGAGACCCAGTACTTC. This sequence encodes CASRPGLASPETQYF.

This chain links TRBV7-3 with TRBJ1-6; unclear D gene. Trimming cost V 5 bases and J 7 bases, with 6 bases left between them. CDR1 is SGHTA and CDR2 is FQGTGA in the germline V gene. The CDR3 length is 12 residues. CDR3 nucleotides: TGTGCCAGCAGCGTAGGGAATTCACCCCTCCACTTT. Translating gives CASSVGNSPLHF. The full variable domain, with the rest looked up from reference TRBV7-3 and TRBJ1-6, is GAGVSQTPSNKVTEKGKYVELRCDPISGHTALYWYRQSLGQGPEFLIYFQGTGAADDSGLPNDRFFAVRPEGSVSTLKIQRTERGDSAVYLCASSVGNSPLHFGNGTRLTVT.

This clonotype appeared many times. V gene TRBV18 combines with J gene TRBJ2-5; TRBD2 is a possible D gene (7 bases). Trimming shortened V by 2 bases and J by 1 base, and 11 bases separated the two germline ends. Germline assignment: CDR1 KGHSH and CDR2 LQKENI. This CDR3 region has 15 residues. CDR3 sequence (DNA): TGTGCCAGCTCACCAACTCGGGGGGCCCAAGAGACCCAGTACTTC. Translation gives CASSPTRGAQETQYF.

The CDR3 DNA follows: TGTGCCAGCAGACGCGCGGGGGACAGTAACACCGGGGAGCTGTTTTTT. Protein product: CASRRAGDSNTGELFF. J is TRBJ2-2 and V is TRBV7-6; D may match TRBD1 or TRBD2 (7 bases each). The CDR3 is 16 residues long. Germline V gene sequence: CDR1 SGHVS, CDR2 FNYEAQ. Between the trimmed V and J ends, which lost 6 bases and 2 bases, there was a span of 16 bases.

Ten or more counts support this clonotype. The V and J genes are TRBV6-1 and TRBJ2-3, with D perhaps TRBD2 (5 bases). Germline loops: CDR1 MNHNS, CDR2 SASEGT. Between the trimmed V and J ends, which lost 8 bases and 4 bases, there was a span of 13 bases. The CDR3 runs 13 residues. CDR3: CASADGRADTQYF. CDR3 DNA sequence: TGTGCCAGCGCAGACGGGCGGGCAGATACGCAGTATTTT.

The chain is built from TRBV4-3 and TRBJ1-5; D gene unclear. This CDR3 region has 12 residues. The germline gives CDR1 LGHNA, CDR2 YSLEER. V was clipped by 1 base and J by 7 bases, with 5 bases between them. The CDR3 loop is CASSQVVQPQHF. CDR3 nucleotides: TGCGCCAGCAGCCAAGTTGTCCAGCCCCAGCATTTT.

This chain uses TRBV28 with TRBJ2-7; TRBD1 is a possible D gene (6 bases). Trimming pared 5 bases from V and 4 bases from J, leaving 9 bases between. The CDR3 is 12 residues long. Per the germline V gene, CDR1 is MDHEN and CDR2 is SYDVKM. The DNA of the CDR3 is TGTGCCAGCAGTCTTGGACAGTACGAGCAGTACTTC. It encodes CASSLGQYEQYF. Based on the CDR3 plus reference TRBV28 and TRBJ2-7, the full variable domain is DVKVTQSSRYLVKRTGEKVFLECVQDMDHENMFWYRQDPGLGLRLIYFSYDVKMKEKGDIPEGYSVSREKKERFSLILESASTNQTSMYLCASSLGQYEQYFGPGTRLTVT.

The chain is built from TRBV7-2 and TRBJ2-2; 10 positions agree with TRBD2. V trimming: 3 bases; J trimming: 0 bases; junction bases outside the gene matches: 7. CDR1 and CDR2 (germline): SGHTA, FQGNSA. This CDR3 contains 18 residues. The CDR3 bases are TGTGCCAGCAGCTTCCCTAGCGGGGGAAGTGCGAACACCGGGGAGCTGTTTTTT. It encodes CASSFPSGGSANTGELFF.

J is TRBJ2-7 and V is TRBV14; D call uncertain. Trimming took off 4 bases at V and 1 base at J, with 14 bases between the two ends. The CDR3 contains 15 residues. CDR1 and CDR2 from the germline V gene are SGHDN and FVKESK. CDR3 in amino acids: CASSLSAWKSYEQYF. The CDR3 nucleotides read TGTGCCAGCAGCCTATCGGCGTGGAAATCCTACGAGCAGTACTTC. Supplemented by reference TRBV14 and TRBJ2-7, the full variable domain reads EAGVTQFPSHSVIEKGQTVTLRCDPISGHDNLYWYRRVMGKEIKFLLHFVKESKQDESGMPNNRFLAERTGGTYSTLKVQPAELEDSGVYFCASSLSAWKSYEQYFGPGTRLTVT.

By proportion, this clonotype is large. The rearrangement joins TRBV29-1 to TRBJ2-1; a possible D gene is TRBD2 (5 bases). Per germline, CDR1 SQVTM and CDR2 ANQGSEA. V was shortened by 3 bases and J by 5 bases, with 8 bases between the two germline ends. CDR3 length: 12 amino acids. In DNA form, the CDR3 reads TGCAGCGTTGAGCGGGTGAACAATGAGCAGTTCTTC. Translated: CSVERVNNEQFF.

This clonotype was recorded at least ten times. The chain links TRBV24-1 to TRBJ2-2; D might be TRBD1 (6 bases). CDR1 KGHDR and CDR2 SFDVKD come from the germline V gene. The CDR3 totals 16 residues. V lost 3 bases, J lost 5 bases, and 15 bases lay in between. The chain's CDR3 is CATSDAPGVGTGELFF. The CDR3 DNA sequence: TGTGCCACCAGTGATGCGCCAGGGGTAGGGACCGGGGAGCTGTTTTTT.

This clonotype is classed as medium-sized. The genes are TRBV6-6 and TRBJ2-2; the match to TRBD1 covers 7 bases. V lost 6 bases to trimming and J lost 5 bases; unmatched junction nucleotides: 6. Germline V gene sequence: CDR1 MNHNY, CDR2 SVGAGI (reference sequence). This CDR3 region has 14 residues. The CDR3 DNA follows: TGTGCCAGCAGGGACGGGACAGAGACCGGGGAGCTGTTTTTT. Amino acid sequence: CASRDGTETGELFF.

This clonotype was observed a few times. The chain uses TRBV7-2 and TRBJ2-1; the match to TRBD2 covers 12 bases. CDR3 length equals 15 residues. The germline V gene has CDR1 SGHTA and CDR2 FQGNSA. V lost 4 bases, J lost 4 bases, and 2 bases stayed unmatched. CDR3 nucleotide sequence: TGTGCCAGCAGCTGGACTAGCGGGACTTACAATGAGCAGTTCTTC. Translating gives CASSWTSGTYNEQFF.

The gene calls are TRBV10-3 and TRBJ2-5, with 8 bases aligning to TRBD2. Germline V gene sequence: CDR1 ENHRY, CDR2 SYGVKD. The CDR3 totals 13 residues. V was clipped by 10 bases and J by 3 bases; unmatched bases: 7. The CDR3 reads CANKAGVEETQYF. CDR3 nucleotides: TGTGCCAATAAAGCGGGAGTAGAAGAGACCCAGTACTTC.

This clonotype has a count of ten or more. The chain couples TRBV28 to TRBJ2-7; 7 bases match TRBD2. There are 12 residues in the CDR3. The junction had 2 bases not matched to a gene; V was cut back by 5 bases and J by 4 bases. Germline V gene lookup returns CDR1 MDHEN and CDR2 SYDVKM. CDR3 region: CASSPGGYEQYF. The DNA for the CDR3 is TGTGCCAGCAGTCCCGGGGGGTACGAGCAGTACTTC.

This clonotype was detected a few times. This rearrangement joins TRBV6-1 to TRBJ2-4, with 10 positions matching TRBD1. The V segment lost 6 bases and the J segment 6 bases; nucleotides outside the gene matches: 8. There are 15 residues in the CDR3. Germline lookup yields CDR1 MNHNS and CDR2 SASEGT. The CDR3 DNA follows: TGTGCCAGCAGGGCGGGGACAGGGGATGGAAACATTCAGTACTTC. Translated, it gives CASRAGTGDGNIQYF.

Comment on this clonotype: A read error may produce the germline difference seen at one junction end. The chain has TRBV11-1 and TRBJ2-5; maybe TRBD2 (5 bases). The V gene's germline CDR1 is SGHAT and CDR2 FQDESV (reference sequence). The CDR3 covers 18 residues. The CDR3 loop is CASSIDSSWTVLRETRYF. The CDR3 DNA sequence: TGTGCCAGCAGCATAGATAGTTCGTGGACTGTCTTGCGAGAGACCCGGTACTTC. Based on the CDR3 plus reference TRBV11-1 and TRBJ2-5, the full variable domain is EAEVAQSPRYKITEKSQAVAFWCDPISGHATLYWYRQILGQGPELLVQFQDESVVDDSQLPKDRFSAERLKGVDSTLKIQPAELGDSAMYLCASSIDSSWTVLRETRYFGPGTRLLVL.

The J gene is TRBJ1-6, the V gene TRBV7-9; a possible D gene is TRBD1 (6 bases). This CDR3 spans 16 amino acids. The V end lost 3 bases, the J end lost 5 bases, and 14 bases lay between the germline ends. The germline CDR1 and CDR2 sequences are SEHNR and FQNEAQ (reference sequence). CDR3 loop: CASSFSGAGDNSPLHF. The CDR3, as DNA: TGTGCCAGCAGCTTTTCAGGGGCGGGCGATAATTCACCCCTCCACTTT. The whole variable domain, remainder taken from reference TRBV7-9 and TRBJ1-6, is DTGVSQNPRHKITKRGQNVTFRCDPISEHNRLYWYRQTLGQGPEFLTYFQNEAQLEKSRLLSDRFSAERPKGSFSTLEIQRTEQGDSAMYLCASSFSGAGDNSPLHFGNGTRLTVT.

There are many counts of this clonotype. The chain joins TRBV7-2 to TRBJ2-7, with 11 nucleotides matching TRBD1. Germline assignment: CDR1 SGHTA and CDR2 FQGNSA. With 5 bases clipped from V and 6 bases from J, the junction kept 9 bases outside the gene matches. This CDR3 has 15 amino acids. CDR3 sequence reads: CASSISSGTGGEQYF. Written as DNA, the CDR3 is TGTGCCAGCAGCATATCCTCCGGGACAGGGGGCGAGCAGTACTTC.

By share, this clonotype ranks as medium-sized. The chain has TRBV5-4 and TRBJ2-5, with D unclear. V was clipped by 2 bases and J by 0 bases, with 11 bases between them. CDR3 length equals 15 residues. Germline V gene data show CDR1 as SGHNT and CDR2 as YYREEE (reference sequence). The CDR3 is CASSLLGQDQETQYF. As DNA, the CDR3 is TGTGCCAGCAGCTTACTCGGCCAGGACCAAGAGACCCAGTACTTC. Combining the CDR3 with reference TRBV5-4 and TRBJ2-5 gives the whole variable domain ETGVTQSPTHLIKTRGQQVTLRCSSQSGHNTVSWYQQALGQGPQFIFQYYREEENGRGNFPPRFSGLQFPNYSSELNVNALELDDSALYLCASSLLGQDQETQYFGPGTRLLVL.